This TCR beta chain was sequenced during a study of CD8 T cells in ankylosing spondylitis. Findings of the study overall: In ankylosing spondylitis patients, matched synovial fluid reportedly showed significant enrichment of disease-linked clones. Fewer than 10 highly homologous variants made up a TCR beta motif that seemed to typify ankylosing spondylitis blood. Disease-linked clones bore a CD8+ phenotype and were relatively rare in peripheral blood.

This clonotype was seen many times. Its cognate antigen is unknown. Quantitative 5'-RACE was performed with molecular barcodes, and it yielded the TCR beta libraries. TCRdb re-derived calls from the 5' RACE reads in MiXCR, one entry per CDR3 protein. Of approximately 240,000 distinct CDR3 sequences in the sample, 20% to 30% were seen once. The CDR3 is 10 amino acids. Germline values: CDR1 DFQATT, CDR2 SNEGSKA (reference sequence). V was pared by 6 bases and J by 5 bases, with 6 bases between. The sample was blood, either unsorted or a sorted T cell fraction (not recorded which). The rearrangement joins TRBV20-1 to TRBJ2-3; no definite D call. The receptor was derived from a male donor with ankylosing spondylitis or in good health (not recorded which). This CDR3 reads CSAMEDTQYF. CDR3 sequence (DNA): TGCAGTGCCATGGAAGATACGCAGTATTTT.